Below, 21 T cell receptor beta chains from the same sample are listed, as sequenced in a study of tumor-infiltrating lymphocytes in localized non-small cell lung cancer. Generated by immunoSEQ multiplex PCR, the TCRdb table keeps only in-frame clones and is missing some. The data hold 20,000 to 25,000 clones, with 80% observed a single time. The sample comprised lung tumor tissue. These receptors all come from a human donor with non-small cell lung cancer.

The chain recombines TRBV5-4 with TRBJ1-2, with a possible D match to TRBD1 (5 bases). CDR3 length equals 14 residues. The germline V gene encodes CDR1 SGHNT and CDR2 YYREEE (reference sequence). V shed 0 bases and J shed 8 bases, with 14 bases lying between them. The CDR3 coding sequence is TGTGCCAGCAGCTTGGAGGGACCAGGGAGGGGCTACACCTTC. It yields the protein CASSLEGPGRGYTF.

J is TRBJ2-4 and V is TRBV15, with 13 bases aligning to TRBD2. V was pared by 5 bases and J by 0 bases, with 10 bases of the junction left unmatched. CDR1 and CDR2 (germline): LNHNV, YYDKDF (reference sequence). CDR3 length: 19 residues. The CDR3 here is CATSRSPGLAGIAKNIQYF. DNA of the CDR3: TGTGCCACCAGCCGGAGCCCGGGACTAGCGGGAATAGCCAAAAACATTCAGTACTTC.

This clone has just one count. A junction end diverges from the germline sequence, so it may reflect a read error. The rearrangement links TRBV7-9 to TRBJ2-7; 8 bases fit TRBD2. CDR3 length: 13 amino acids. The germline gives CDR1 SEHNR, CDR2 FQNEAQ (reference sequence). For the CDR3, the DNA is TGTGCCAGCAGCTTAGAGTCGCTAGCGGGCCGAGAATTC. It codes for CASSLESLAGREF.

The chain links TRBV9 to TRBJ1-2; D is undetermined. V was trimmed by 4 bases and J by 5 bases, leaving 21 bases between them. The CDR3 is 16 amino acids. The germline CDR1 and CDR2 sequences are SGDLS and YYNGEE. CDR3 sequence reads: CASSPSLPGLGYGYTF. The CDR3 coding sequence is TGTGCCAGCAGCCCCAGTCTCCCGGGCTTGGGATATGGCTACACCTTC. The whole variable domain, filled in from reference TRBV9 and TRBJ1-2, reads DSGVTQTPKHLITATGQRVTLRCSPRSGDLSVYWYQQSLDQGLQFLIQYYNGEERAKGNILERFSAQQFPDLHSELNLSSLELGDSALYFCASSPSLPGLGYGYTFGSGTRLTVV.

The gene calls are TRBV20-1 and TRBJ2-1; D is uncertain. CDR3 length: 11 residues. The V end was cut by 2 bases, the J end by 4 bases, with 3 bases between. Germline CDR1 and CDR2: DFQATT and SNEGSKA (reference sequence). CDR3: CSARHYNEQFF. The DNA for the CDR3 is TGCAGTGCTAGACATTACAATGAGCAGTTCTTC.

The chain has TRBV28 and TRBJ2-1, with 14 bases aligning to TRBD2. V was pared by 4 bases and J by 8 bases, with 4 bases of the junction left unmatched. CDR3 length: 15 residues. The germline gives CDR1 MDHEN, CDR2 SYDVKM. CDR3 sequence reads: CASSSGTSGRYEQFF. The CDR3 DNA sequence: TGTGCCAGCAGTTCCGGGACTAGCGGGAGATATGAGCAGTTCTTC. The whole variable domain, filled in from reference TRBV28 and TRBJ2-1, reads DVKVTQSSRYLVKRTGEKVFLECVQDMDHENMFWYRQDPGLGLRLIYFSYDVKMKEKGDIPEGYSVSREKKERFSLILESASTNQTSMYLCASSSGTSGRYEQFFGPGTRLTVL.

CDR3 nucleotide sequence: TGCGCCAGCAGCTTGGTAGCGATCGGGACCGGGGAGCTGTTTTTT. Amino acid sequence: CASSLVAIGTGELFF. The rearrangement links TRBV5-1 to TRBJ2-2, with a weak D call TRBD2 (5 bases). The CDR3 spans 15 residues. V was clipped by 0 bases and J by 5 bases, with 11 bases between them. Germline values: CDR1 SGHRS, CDR2 YFSETQ.

The V gene is TRBV21-1, the J gene TRBJ2-1; the table names TRBD2, a call not compared with the DNA. TRBV21-1 is termed a pseudogene. The CDR3 spans 14 residues. The CDR3 region is CASSKDRLAFEQFF. The CDR3, as DNA: TGTGCCAGCAGCAAAGATCGACTAGCTTTTGAGCAGTTCTTC.

The rearrangement links TRBV18 to TRBJ2-5; maybe TRBD2 (5 bases). The germline gives CDR1 KGHSH, CDR2 LQKENI. The CDR3 is made up of 15 amino acids. The V gene lost 1 base and the J gene lost 4 bases, with 13 bases spanning the gap. The CDR3 region is CASSPLIGDLETQYF. The CDR3 region has the DNA TGTGCCAGCTCACCACTTATCGGGGATTTAGAGACCCAGTACTTC.

The V call is TRBV6-5, the J call TRBJ1-4; the D gene is possibly TRBD1 (5 bases). This CDR3 has 14 residues. V lost 1 base and J 8 bases, leaving 11 bases between the germline ends. Germline V gene lookup returns CDR1 MNHEY and CDR2 SVGAGI. CDR3 residues: CASSYWGIGEKLFF. The CDR3 DNA follows: TGTGCCAGCAGTTACTGGGGGATAGGGGAAAAACTGTTTTTT.

The rearrangement joins TRBV6-1 to TRBJ1-5, with D hard to call. The CDR3 is 12 residues long. V was trimmed by 6 bases and J by 6 bases, leaving 9 bases between them. Germline V gene data show CDR1 as MNHNS and CDR2 as SASEGT. CDR3 residues: CASRAGSQPQHF. In DNA form, the CDR3 reads TGTGCCAGCAGGGCAGGAAGTCAGCCCCAGCATTTT.

The chain has TRBV7-9 and TRBJ2-1, with 9 bases that match TRBD1. CDR3 length: 17 amino acids. V trimming: 3 bases; J trimming: 6 bases; junction bases outside the gene matches: 12. Germline CDR1 and CDR2: SEHNR and FQNEAQ (reference sequence). CDR3 sequence reads: CASSFPGQGRMVNEQFF. CDR3 nucleotide sequence: TGTGCCAGCAGCTTCCCGGGACAGGGCCGGATGGTCAATGAGCAGTTCTTC.

This chain joins TRBV6-6 and TRBJ2-2; TRBD1 is a possible D gene (7 bases). The germline V and J ends were trimmed by 0 bases and 4 bases, with 12 bases remaining between them. CDR1 MNHNY and CDR2 SVGAGI come from the germline V gene (reference sequence). The CDR3 runs 16 residues. The CDR3: CASSYSQGRSTGELFF. The CDR3 DNA sequence: TGTGCCAGCAGTTACTCACAGGGGAGGAGCACCGGGGAGCTGTTTTTT.

This clone was observed a single time. The CDR3 DNA reads as TGTGCCAGCATCTTAGCGGGAGGAGCACAAGAGACCCAGTACTTC. Protein product: CASILAGGAQETQYF. The chain uses TRBV28 and TRBJ2-5; 10 positions match TRBD2. The CDR3 runs to 15 residues. Germline lookup yields CDR1 MDHEN and CDR2 SYDVKM. V lost 7 bases and J lost 2; bases outside the gene matches: 7.

This clone was seen more than once but under ten times. V gene TRBV18 combines with J gene TRBJ2-3; D possibly corresponds to TRBD2 (5 bases). CDR1 KGHSH and CDR2 LQKENI come from the germline V gene. This CDR3 is 15 amino acids long. Trimming pared 2 bases from V and 2 bases from J, leaving 11 bases between. The CDR3 region has the DNA TGTGCCAGCTCACCAGGGAGATCTGTCACAGATACGCAGTATTTT. Its translation: CASSPGRSVTDTQYF.

The chain recombines TRBV6-4 with TRBJ2-1; 8 positions match TRBD2. The germline CDR1 and CDR2 sequences are MRHNA and SNTAGT. V dropped 4 bases and J dropped 6; count of bases not matched to a gene: 14. The CDR3 is made up of 17 amino acids. Here the CDR3 DNA reads TGTGCCAGCAGTGTAGACAACCACTCGGGGGGGCCCAATGAGCAGTTCTTC. Its translation: CASSVDNHSGGPNEQFF.

The V and J genes are TRBV4-3 and TRBJ2-7; 8 bases are shared with TRBD1. The CDR3 consists of 18 residues. Germline trimming cut 0 bases from V and 7 bases from J; bases unmatched to any gene: 17. Germline values: CDR1 LGHNA, CDR2 YSLEER. CDR3 sequence (DNA): TGCGCCAGCAGCCAAGAGGGCGCGTCAGGGGGCTCAGTGTGGGAGCAGTACTTC. Amino acid sequence: CASSQEGASGGSVWEQYF.

This clone was counted a single time. CDR3 amino acids: CATTRAGANVLTF. CDR3 DNA sequence: TGTGCCACTACACGGGCTGGGGCCAACGTCCTGACTTTC. The chain combines TRBV28 with TRBJ2-6; no clear D. V lost 10 bases and J 2 bases, leaving 9 bases between the germline ends. The germline CDR1 and CDR2 sequences are MDHEN and SYDVKM. The CDR3 covers 13 residues.

The genes are TRBV7-8 and TRBJ1-5; 9 nucleotides line up with TRBD1. CDR1 and CDR2 (germline): SGHVS, FQNEAQ. The CDR3 has 14 residues. V gave up 1 base and J gave up 9 bases; unmatched junction bases: 4. This CDR3 reads CASSLGDRVPPQHF. The CDR3 nucleotides read TGTGCCAGCAGCTTAGGGGACAGGGTTCCGCCCCAGCATTTT.

The V and J genes are TRBV30 and TRBJ2-7, with 8 nucleotides matching TRBD1. V dropped 3 bases and J dropped 3; count of bases not matched to a gene: 10. This CDR3 comprises 15 residues. Germline assignment: CDR1 GTSNPN and CDR2 SVGIG (reference sequence). CDR3 in DNA: TGTGCCTGGAGCCAGACAGGGGATTTCGACTACGAGCAGTACTTC. Its protein is CAWSQTGDFDYEQYF.

This clone was counted only a few times. The V call is TRBV10-1, the J call TRBJ2-7, with TRBD2 identical over 7 bases. CDR3 length: 14 amino acids. The V gene's germline CDR1 is WNHNN and CDR2 SYGVQD (reference sequence). Trimming at V came to 2 bases and at J to 0 bases, leaving 1 base not matched to a gene. CDR3 loop: CASSEGGSSYEQYF. The CDR3 coding sequence is TGCGCCAGCAGTGAGGGCGGGAGCTCCTACGAGCAGTACTTC.